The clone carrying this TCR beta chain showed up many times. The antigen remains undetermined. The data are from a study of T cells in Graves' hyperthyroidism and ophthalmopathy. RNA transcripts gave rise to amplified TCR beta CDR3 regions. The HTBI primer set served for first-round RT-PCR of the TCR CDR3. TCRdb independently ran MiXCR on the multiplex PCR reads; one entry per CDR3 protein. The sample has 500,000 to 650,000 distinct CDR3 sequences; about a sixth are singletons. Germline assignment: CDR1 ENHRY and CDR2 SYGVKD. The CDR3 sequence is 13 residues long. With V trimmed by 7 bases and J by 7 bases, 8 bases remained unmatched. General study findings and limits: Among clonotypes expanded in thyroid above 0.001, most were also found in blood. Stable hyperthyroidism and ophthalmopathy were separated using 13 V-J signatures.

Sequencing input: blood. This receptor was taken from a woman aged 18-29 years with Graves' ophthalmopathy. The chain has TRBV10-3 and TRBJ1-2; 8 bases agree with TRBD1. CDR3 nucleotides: TGTGCCATCATTTCGGACAGGGAGGCTGGCTACACCTTC. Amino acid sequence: CAIISDREAGYTF.